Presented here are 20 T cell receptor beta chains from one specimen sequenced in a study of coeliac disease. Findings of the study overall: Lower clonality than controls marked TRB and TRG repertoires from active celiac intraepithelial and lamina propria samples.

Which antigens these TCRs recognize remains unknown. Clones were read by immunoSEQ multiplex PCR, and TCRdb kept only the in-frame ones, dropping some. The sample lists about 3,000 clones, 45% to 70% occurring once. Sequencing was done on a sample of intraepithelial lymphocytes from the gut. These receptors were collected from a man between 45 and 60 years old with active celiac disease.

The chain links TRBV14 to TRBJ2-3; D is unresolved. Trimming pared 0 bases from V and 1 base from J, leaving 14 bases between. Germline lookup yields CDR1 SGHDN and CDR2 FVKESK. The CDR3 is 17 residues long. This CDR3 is CASSQDPVFRGTDTQYF. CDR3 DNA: TGTGCCAGCAGCCAAGATCCAGTATTTCGGGGCACAGATACGCAGTATTTT. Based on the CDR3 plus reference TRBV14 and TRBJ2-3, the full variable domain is EAGVTQFPSHSVIEKGQTVTLRCDPISGHDNLYWYRRVMGKEIKFLLHFVKESKQDESGMPNNRFLAERTGGTYSTLKVQPAELEDSGVYFCASSQDPVFRGTDTQYFGPGTRLTVL.

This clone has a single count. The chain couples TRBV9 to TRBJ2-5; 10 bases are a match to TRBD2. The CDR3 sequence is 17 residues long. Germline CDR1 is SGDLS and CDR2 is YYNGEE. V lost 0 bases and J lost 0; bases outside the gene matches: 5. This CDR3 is CASSVGQLAGNQETQYF. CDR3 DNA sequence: TGTGCCAGCAGCGTAGGCCAACTAGCGGGGAACCAAGAGACCCAGTACTTC.

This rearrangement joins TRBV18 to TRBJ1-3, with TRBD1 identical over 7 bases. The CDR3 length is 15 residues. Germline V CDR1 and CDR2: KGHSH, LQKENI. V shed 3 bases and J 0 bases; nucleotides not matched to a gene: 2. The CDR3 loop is CASSPDRPSGNTIYF. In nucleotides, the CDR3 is TGTGCCAGCTCACCGGACAGGCCCTCTGGAAACACCATATATTTT.

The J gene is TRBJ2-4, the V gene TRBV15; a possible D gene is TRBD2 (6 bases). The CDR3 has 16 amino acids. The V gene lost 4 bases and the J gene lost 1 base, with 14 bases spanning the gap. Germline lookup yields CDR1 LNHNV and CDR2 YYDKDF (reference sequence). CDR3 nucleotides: TGTGCCACCAGCACTGGAGCGGGCATCGCCAAAAACATTCAGTACTTC. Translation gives CATSTGAGIAKNIQYF. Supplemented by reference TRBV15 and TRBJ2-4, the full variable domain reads DAMVIQNPRYQVTQFGKPVTLSCSQTLNHNVMYWYQQKSSQAPKLLFHYYDKDFNNEADTPDNFQSRRPNTSFCFLDIRSPGLGDTAMYLCATSTGAGIAKNIQYFGAGTRLSVL.

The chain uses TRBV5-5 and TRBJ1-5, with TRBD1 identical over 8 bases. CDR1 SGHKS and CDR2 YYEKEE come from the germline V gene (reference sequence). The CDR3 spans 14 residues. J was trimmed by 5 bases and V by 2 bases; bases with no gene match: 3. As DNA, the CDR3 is TGTGCCAGCAGCTTAGGACAGGGAGATCAGCCCCAGCATTTT. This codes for CASSLGQGDQPQHF.

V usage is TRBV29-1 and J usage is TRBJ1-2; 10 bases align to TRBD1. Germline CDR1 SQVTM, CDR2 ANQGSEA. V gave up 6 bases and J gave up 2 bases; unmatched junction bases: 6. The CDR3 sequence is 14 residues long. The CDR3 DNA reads TGCAGCGTGGGGGGGACAGGGGCAAACTATGGCTACACCTTC. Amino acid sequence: CSVGGTGANYGYTF.

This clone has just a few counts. The CDR3 region has the DNA TGTGCCAGCAACAGCGGGAGGGCCGCCTCCTACAATGAGCAGTTCTTC. This codes for CASNSGRAASYNEQFF. The chain recombines TRBV2 with TRBJ2-1; 10 nucleotides align to TRBD2. Unmatched junction bases numbered 6, after V lost 7 bases and J lost 0 bases. Per the germline V gene, CDR1 is SNHLY and CDR2 is FYNNEI. The CDR3 runs 16 residues.

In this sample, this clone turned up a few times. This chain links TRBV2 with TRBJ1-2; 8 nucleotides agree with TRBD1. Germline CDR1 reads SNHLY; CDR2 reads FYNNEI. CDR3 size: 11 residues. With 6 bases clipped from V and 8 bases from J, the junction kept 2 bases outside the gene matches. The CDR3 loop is CASRDRDGYTF. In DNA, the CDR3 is TGTGCCAGCAGGGACAGGGACGGCTACACCTTC.

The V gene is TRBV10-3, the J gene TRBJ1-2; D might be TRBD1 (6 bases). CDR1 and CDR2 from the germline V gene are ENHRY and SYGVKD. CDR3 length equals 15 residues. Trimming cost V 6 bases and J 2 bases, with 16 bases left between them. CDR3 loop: CAIRGGGPRNYGYTF. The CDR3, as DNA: TGTGCCATCAGAGGGGGGGGGCCCAGGAACTATGGCTACACCTTC.

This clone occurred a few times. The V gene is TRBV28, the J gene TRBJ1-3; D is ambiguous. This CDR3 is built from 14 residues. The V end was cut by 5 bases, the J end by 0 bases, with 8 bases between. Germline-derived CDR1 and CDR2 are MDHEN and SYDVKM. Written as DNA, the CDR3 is TGTGCCAGCAGTCCCGGGAGCTCTGGAAACACCATATATTTT. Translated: CASSPGSSGNTIYF.

In DNA form, the CDR3 reads TGTGCCAGCAGTTGGACACTCTCCTACGAGCAGTACGTC. Amino acid sequence: CASSWTLSYEQYV. This chain links TRBV7-8 with TRBJ2-7, with D possibly being TRBD1 (5 bases). V dropped 6 bases and J dropped 0 bases, with 9 bases sitting between them. Per germline, CDR1 SGHVS and CDR2 FQNEAQ. The CDR3 runs to 13 residues.

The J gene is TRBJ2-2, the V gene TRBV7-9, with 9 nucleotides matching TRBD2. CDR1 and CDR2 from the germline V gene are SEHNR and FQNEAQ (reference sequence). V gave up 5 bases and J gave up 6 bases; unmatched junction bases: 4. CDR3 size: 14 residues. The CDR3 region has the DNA TGTGCCAGCAGCCCCGGACTAGCGCCCGGGGAGCTGTTTTTT. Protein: CASSPGLAPGELFF.

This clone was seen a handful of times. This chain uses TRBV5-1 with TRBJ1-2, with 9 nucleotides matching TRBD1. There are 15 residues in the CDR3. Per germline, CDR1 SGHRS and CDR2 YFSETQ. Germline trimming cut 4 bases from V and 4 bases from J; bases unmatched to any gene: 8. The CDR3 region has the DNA TGCGCCAGCAGCACCGAACAGGGGGCGGGCTATGGCTACACCTTC. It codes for CASSTEQGAGYGYTF.

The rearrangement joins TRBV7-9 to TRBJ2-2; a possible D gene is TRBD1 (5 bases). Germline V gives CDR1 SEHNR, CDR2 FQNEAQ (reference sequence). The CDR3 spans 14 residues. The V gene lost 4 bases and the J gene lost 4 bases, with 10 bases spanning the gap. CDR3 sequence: CASSYRQSTGELFF. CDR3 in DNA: TGTGCCAGCAGCTATAGACAGAGCACCGGGGAGCTGTTTTTT.

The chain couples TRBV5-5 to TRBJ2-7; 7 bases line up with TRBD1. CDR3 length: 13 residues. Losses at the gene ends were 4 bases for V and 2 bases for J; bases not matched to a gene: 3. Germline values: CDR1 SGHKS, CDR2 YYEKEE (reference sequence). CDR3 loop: CASSIGTAYEQYV. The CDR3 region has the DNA TGTGCCAGCAGCATAGGGACAGCCTACGAGCAGTACGTC.

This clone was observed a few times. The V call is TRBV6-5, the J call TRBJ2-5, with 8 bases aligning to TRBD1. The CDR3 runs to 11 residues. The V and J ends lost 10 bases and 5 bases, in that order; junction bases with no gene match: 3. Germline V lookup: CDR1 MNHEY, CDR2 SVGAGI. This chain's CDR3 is CATDRGETQYF. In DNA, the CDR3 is TGTGCCACCGACAGGGGTGAGACCCAGTACTTC.

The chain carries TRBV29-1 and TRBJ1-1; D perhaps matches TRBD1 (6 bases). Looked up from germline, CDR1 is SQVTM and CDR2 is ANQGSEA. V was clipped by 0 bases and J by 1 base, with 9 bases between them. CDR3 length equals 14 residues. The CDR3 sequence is CSVEEDRGNTEAFF. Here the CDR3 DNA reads TGCAGCGTTGAAGAGGACAGAGGGAACACTGAAGCTTTCTTT. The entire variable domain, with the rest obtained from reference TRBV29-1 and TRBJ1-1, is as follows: SAVISQKPSRDICQRGTSLTIQCQVDSQVTMMFWYRQQPGQSLTLIATANQGSEATYESGFVIDKFPISRPNLTFSTLTVSNMSPEDSSIYLCSVEEDRGNTEAFFGQGTRLTVV.

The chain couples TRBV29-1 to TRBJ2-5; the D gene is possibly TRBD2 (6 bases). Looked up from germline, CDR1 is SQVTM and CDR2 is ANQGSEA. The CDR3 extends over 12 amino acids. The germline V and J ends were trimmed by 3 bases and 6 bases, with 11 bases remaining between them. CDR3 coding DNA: TGCAGCGTTGACCCGGGACTCAAGACCCAGTACTTC. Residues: CSVDPGLKTQYF.

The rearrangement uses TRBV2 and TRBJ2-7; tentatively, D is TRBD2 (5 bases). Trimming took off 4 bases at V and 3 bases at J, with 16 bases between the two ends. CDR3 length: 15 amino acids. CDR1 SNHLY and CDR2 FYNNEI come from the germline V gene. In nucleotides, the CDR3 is TGTGCCAGCAGTGTTGGGCGGGCGGGTATCTACGAGCAGTACGTC. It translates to CASSVGRAGIYEQYV.

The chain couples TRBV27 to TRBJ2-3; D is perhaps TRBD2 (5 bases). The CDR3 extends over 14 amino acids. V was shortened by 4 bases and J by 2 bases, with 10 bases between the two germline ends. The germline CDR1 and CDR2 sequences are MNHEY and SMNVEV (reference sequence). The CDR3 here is CASSSGGFTDTQYF. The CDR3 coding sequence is TGTGCCAGCAGTTCGGGCGGGTTCACAGATACGCAGTATTTT.